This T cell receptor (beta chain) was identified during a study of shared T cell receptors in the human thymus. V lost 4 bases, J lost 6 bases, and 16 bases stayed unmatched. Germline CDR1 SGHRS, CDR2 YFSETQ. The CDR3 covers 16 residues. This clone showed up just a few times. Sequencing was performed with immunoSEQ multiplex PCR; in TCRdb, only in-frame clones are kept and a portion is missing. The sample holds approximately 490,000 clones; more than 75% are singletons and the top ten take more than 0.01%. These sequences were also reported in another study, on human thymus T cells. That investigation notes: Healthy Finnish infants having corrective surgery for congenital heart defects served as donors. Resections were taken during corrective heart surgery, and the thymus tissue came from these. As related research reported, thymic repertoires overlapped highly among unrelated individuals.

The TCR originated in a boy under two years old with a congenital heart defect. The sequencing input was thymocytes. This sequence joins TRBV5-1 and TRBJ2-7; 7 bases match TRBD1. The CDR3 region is CASSAWTGTDKAEQYF. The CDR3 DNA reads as TGCGCCAGCAGCGCATGGACCGGGACAGACAAGGCCGAGCAGTACTTC. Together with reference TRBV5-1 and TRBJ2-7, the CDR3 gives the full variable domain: KAGVTQTPRYLIKTRGQQVTLSCSPISGHRSVSWYQQTPGQGLQFLFEYFSETQRNKGNFPGRFSGRQFSNSRSEMNVSTLELGDSALYLCASSAWTGTDKAEQYFGPGTRLTVT.